The subject of this entry is one TCR beta chain. TCRdb's table, derived via immunoSEQ multiplex PCR, lists solely in-frame clones and lacks some. The table includes a few hundred thousand clones, roughly 88% detected once. This specimen belongs to a study of blood T cell repertoires in COVID-19. Across the study: Whether acute or convalescent, the COVID-19 samples came from the United States, Italy and Spain.

The CDR3 loop spans 15 amino acids. CDR1 SGHRS and CDR2 YFSETQ come from the germline V gene. Losses at the gene ends were 4 bases for V and 3 bases for J; bases not matched to a gene: 8. Material for sequencing was peripheral blood. This chain joins TRBV5-1 and TRBJ2-5, with 8 nucleotides matching TRBD2. The TCR originated in a woman aged 25 to 39 with acute or convalescent COVID-19. CDR3 sequence: CASSGLALGKETQYF. Written as DNA, the CDR3 is TGCGCCAGCAGCGGACTAGCCCTTGGGAAAGAGACCCAGTACTTC.